A single sample gave rise to the 17 T cell receptor beta chains below, sequenced in a study of cytomegalovirus exposure and HLA in healthy donors. Primers: 60 Vbeta forward and 13 Jbeta reverse. Sequenced by immunoSEQ multiplex PCR; TCRdb stores in-frame clones only, minus some. In the table there are some 200,000 clones, approximately 70% of which are singletons. The sample was PBMCs. These receptors were collected from a woman aged 25-40 years in good health and CMV-seronegative.

The rearrangement joins TRBV5-1 to TRBJ2-1; 12 nucleotides match TRBD2. The J segment lost 9 bases and the V segment lost 2 bases, leaving 12 bases of the junction unmatched. The CDR3 loop spans 17 amino acids. The germline V gene encodes CDR1 SGHRS and CDR2 YFSETQ. The DNA for the CDR3 is TGCGCCAGCAGCTTCAATCTAGCGGGAGGGCCAAACAGTGAGCAGTTCTTC. This translates into CASSFNLAGGPNSEQFF.

The chain uses TRBV15 and TRBJ2-1, with D tentatively TRBD2 (6 bases). Trimming left V 11 bases short and J 0 bases short, with 14 bases between. This CDR3 comprises 14 residues. The germline CDR1 and CDR2 sequences are LNHNV and YYDKDF (reference sequence). This CDR3 is CASKEGPSYNEQFF. CDR3 sequence (DNA): TGTGCCTCGAAGGAGGGGCCCTCCTACAATGAGCAGTTCTTC.

The chain carries TRBV7-3 and TRBJ2-7; 7 bases fit TRBD2. Germline V lookup: CDR1 SGHTA, CDR2 FQGTGA. V lost 2 bases to trimming and J lost 6 bases; unmatched junction nucleotides: 4. The CDR3 is 13 amino acids. The CDR3 region is CASSLVGGREQYF. CDR3 in DNA: TGTGCCAGCAGCTTAGTGGGAGGGCGCGAGCAGTACTTC.

The chain employs TRBV7-9 and TRBJ1-2, with D tentatively TRBD1 (6 bases). V lost 0 bases, J lost 6 bases, and 14 bases lay in between. Looked up from germline, CDR1 is SEHNR and CDR2 is FQNEAQ (reference sequence). The CDR3 totals 15 residues. The CDR3 bases are TGTGCCAGCAGCTTAGCCCAGGGGCCCTCCCATGGCTACACCTTC. Translation gives CASSLAQGPSHGYTF.

V is TRBV27 and J is TRBJ2-1, with D possibly matching TRBD2 (5 bases). V was cut by 8 bases and J by 2 bases, with 13 bases left in between. The length of the CDR3 is 14 residues. From germline, CDR1 is MNHEY and CDR2 SMNVEV (reference sequence). Here the CDR3 reads CASQVGSPYNEQFF. CDR3 DNA sequence: TGTGCCAGCCAGGTGGGGAGCCCCTACAATGAGCAGTTCTTC.

This chain links TRBV7-9 with TRBJ1-1, with no clear D. Germline loops: CDR1 SEHNR, CDR2 FQNEAQ (reference sequence). The V gene lost 4 bases and the J gene lost 4 bases, with 16 bases spanning the gap. CDR3 length: 15 amino acids. The CDR3 region is CASSSTHAEVTEAFF. The CDR3 coding sequence is TGTGCCAGCAGCTCCACCCACGCGGAGGTCACTGAAGCTTTCTTT. Full variable domain (remainder filled in from reference TRBV7-9 and TRBJ1-1): DTGVSQNPRHKITKRGQNVTFRCDPISEHNRLYWYRQTLGQGPEFLTYFQNEAQLEKSRLLSDRFSAERPKGSFSTLEIQRTEQGDSAMYLCASSSTHAEVTEAFFGQGTRLTVV.

The rearrangement joins TRBV4-1 to TRBJ1-2, with D uncertain. CDR3 size: 13 residues. CDR1 is MGHRA and CDR2 is YSYEKL in the germline V gene. The V and J ends lost 1 base and 6 bases respectively, with 9 bases between them. The CDR3 DNA is TGCGCCAGCAGCCAAGTCGGCACAGATGGCTACACCTTC. Its translation: CASSQVGTDGYTF.

The chain has TRBV28 and TRBJ1-5; TRBD1 agrees at 9 bases. Germline V gene sequence: CDR1 MDHEN, CDR2 SYDVKM. V trimming: 6 bases; J trimming: 9 bases; junction bases outside the gene matches: 12. This CDR3 has 15 amino acids. DNA of the CDR3: TGTGCCAGCAGACACCTCCTACCGGGACAGGGGCCCCAGCATTTT. Protein: CASRHLLPGQGPQHF.

V gene TRBV5-1 combines with J gene TRBJ1-6; 11 nucleotides agree with TRBD1. Per the germline V gene, CDR1 is SGHRS and CDR2 is YFSETQ. This CDR3 is 17 amino acids long. Unmatched junction bases numbered 13, after V lost 4 bases and J lost 10 bases. The CDR3 region is CASSGYGTGGPQSPLHF. The CDR3 bases are TGCGCCAGCAGCGGGTATGGGACAGGGGGGCCCCAATCACCCCTCCACTTT.

V usage is TRBV7-2 and J usage is TRBJ2-1; D gene ambiguous. The CDR3 is made up of 11 amino acids. Trimming removed 5 bases from V and 9 bases from J, with 8 bases in between. CDR1 and CDR2 from the germline V gene are SGHTA and FQGNSA. CDR3 sequence reads: CASSPLGEQFF. The CDR3 DNA reads TGTGCCAGCAGCCCACTTGGTGAGCAGTTCTTC.

The rearrangement uses TRBV30 and TRBJ1-1; no definite D call. The CDR3 runs to 12 residues. V was clipped by 3 bases and J by 3 bases, with 8 bases between them. Germline CDR1 is GTSNPN and CDR2 is SVGIG (reference sequence). This CDR3 is CAWSEEDTEAFF. For the CDR3, the DNA is TGTGCCTGGAGCGAGGAGGACACTGAAGCTTTCTTT. Together with reference TRBV30 and TRBJ1-1, the CDR3 gives the full variable domain: SQTIHQWPATLVQPVGSPLSLECTVEGTSNPNLYWYRQAAGRGLQLLFYSVGIGQISSEVPQNLSASRPQDRQFILSSKKLLLSDSGFYLCAWSEEDTEAFFGQGTRLTVV.

The chain joins TRBV2 to TRBJ2-7, with D perhaps matching TRBD1 (7 bases). The CDR3 spans 15 residues. CDR1 SNHLY and CDR2 FYNNEI come from the germline V gene. V lost 3 bases to trimming and J lost 2 bases, with 14 bases between them. The DNA of the CDR3 is TGTGCCAGCAGTGAGAACAGGGGACTTGCCTACGAGCAGTACTTC. It specifies CASSENRGLAYEQYF.

The CDR3 bases are TGCAGTGCTAACAAGGATACGCAGTATTTT. It translates to CSANKDTQYF. The chain employs TRBV20-1 and TRBJ2-3; no reliable D call. The CDR3 is made up of 10 amino acids. V lost 4 bases and J lost 6, with 5 bases in between. Germline-derived CDR1 and CDR2 are DFQATT and SNEGSKA (reference sequence).

The chain carries TRBV27 and TRBJ2-7; 7 bases map to TRBD1. Germline V gene lookup returns CDR1 MNHEY and CDR2 SMNVEV (reference sequence). The CDR3 extends over 11 amino acids. The DNA for the CDR3 is TGTCCCGACAGGGTTCCCTACGAGCAGTACTTC. Translating it yields CPDRVPYEQYF.

The genes are TRBV11-3 and TRBJ2-7; possibly TRBD2 for D (5 bases). Trimming removed 5 bases from V and 2 bases from J, with 13 bases in between. Germline V lookup: CDR1 SGHNT, CDR2 YENEEA. This CDR3 comprises 14 residues. The CDR3 spells CASSPAGSPYEQYF. The DNA for the CDR3 is TGTGCCAGCAGCCCAGCTGGGAGTCCCTACGAGCAGTACTTC.

This clone was detected only a few times. The chain is built from TRBV7-3 and TRBJ2-5, with TRBD1 matching over 9 bases. Germline CDR1 SGHTA, CDR2 FQGTGA. The J segment lost 4 bases and the V segment lost 5 bases, leaving 2 bases of the junction unmatched. This CDR3 comprises 13 residues. The CDR3 DNA sequence: TGTGCCAGCAGCCAGGACAGGGGAGAGACCCAGTACTTC. This gives the protein CASSQDRGETQYF.

The chain links TRBV5-1 to TRBJ1-1; weak D call: TRBD1 (6 bases). Trimming pared 3 bases from V and 5 bases from J, leaving 14 bases between. The germline V gene has CDR1 SGHRS and CDR2 YFSETQ. The CDR3 is 14 residues long. In DNA, the CDR3 is TGCGCCAGCAGCTGGGAAACAGGGCTGACTGAAGCTTTCTTT. Its protein is CASSWETGLTEAFF.